Included here is one T cell receptor beta chain sequence, with context. What this receptor recognizes is not known. Within one base of it there is no much larger clone, and no base qualities were kept. The CDR3, cysteine through phenylalanine, is 19 amino acids long. CDR3 DNA only is kept here, 57 bases in frame from base 1. Looking up the germline V gene yields CDR1 SGHDN and CDR2 FVKESK. V is trimmed back by 3 bases and J by 5 bases, and the junction contains 11 bases that no gene match accounts for. Participants in the prospective study were aged about 18 to 95 years, lived in 20 to 25 United States geographic areas, and enrolled through a virtual design. To assign participants to cohorts, the prospective study relied on clinical history that participants themselves reported in a screening survey and a study questionnaire. For ImmuneRACE Cohort 3, a participant was defined as recovered based on two consecutive negative NP/OP PCR tests, clearance by a healthcare professional, or resolution of symptoms. In the prospective study, mobile phlebotomists collected whole blood, serum and a nasopharyngeal or oropharyngeal swab from each participant. Additional blood draws and questionnaires over a 2-month period could optionally be provided by prospective study participants. Before DNA extraction, blood samples from the prospective study were shipped at room temperature or frozen.

This record belongs to a study of blood T cell repertoires in COVID-19 (dated by TCRdb to 2019 to 2021). At the level of the whole study: Samples covering the acute and convalescent phases of COVID-19 were provided by collaborators in the United States, Italy and Spain. The sample metadata nearly always contained a de-identified subject ID, COVID-19 status, age in years and sex. Samples came from the ongoing ImmuneRACE study (first 160 participants) plus 1,254 subjects from 6 global collaborators. Deeply sampled blood TCRbeta repertoires from subjects exposed to, actively infected with, or recovered from COVID-19 were included in the dataset. The repertoires were released in a freely available public database meant as a resource for research on the immune response to SARS-CoV-2. Where available, HLA class I and class II types were taken from metadata supplied by the sample provider and were not determined by assay-based typing. The prospective study material was composed of cDNA or gDNA derived from T cells, B-cell-depleted T cells, or PBMCs. General findings and caveats noted by the study authors: The amount of clinical and demographic metadata varied by source and participant and was provided uncurated.

The immunoSEQ Assay, a bias-controlled multiplex PCR, was used to amplify TCRbeta CDR3 regions from genomic DNA. On the authors' methods: The number of nucleated cells in each sample was estimated by amplification of reference gene primers within the assay. To quantify the absolute abundance of each unique TCRbeta CDR3 rearrangement, sequence reads were collapsed and filtered. For each sample, productive Simpson clonality was calculated as the square root of Simpson's diversity index across productive rearrangements. TCRdb obtained this table from immuneACCESS and retained in-frame rearrangements with V and J assigned. These tables miss some clones; where compared with another copy, unresolved V genes account for less than half of the shortfall, and the remainder is unexplained. D and trimming were read from the DNA, whereas the V and J calls and clone size are those reported in that table. For this sample the table gives 290,000 or so clones, of which about 93% were detected only once. Of the sample, 1% to 1.3% is held by the ten largest clones.

The origin of this receptor is a woman aged 25 to 39 who had recovered from COVID-19. The chain is assembled from TRBV14 and TRBJ2-2; 14 of the junction bases match TRBD2. Sequencing was done on a sample of PBMCs or T cells enriched from blood (not recorded which). The CDR3 protein: CASSQTPGLAGVGTGELFF. The DNA sequence is given as TGTGCCAGCAGCCAGACACCGGGACTAGCGGGAGTAGGGACCGGGGAGCTGTTTTTT. With all but the CDR3 taken from the reference TRBV14 and TRBJ2-2 genes, the full variable domain is: EAGVTQFPSHSVIEKGQTVTLRCDPISGHDNLYWYRRVMGKEIKFLLHFVKESKQDESGMPNNRFLAERTGGTYSTLKVQPAELEDSGVYFCASSQTPGLAGVGTGELFFGEGSRLTVL.